Listed here are 21 T cell receptor beta chains from one sample, sequenced in a study of shared clonotypes between healthy human individuals. Libraries were prepared by immunoSEQ multiplex PCR; TCRdb keeps only in-frame clonotypes and omits some of them. The sample lists millions of clones, approximately 94% seen once, with about 0.13% in the top ten. Sequencing input: naive CD4+ T cells sorted from blood. Documented subset: CD45RA+ positively selected. The receptors shown here come from a man younger than 35 in good health.

The chain combines TRBV9 with TRBJ2-1; 7 bases align to TRBD2. The germline V gene encodes CDR1 SGDLS and CDR2 YYNGEE. V was pared by 3 bases and J by 0 bases, with 9 bases of the junction left unmatched. This CDR3 is 17 amino acids long. The CDR3 spells CASSAAGRGSSYNEQFF. CDR3 sequence (DNA): TGTGCCAGCAGCGCCGCGGGGCGGGGGAGCTCCTACAATGAGCAGTTCTTC.

In its sample, this clone was seen once. V usage is TRBV2 and J usage is TRBJ1-6, with no clear D. This CDR3 comprises 13 residues. The V end lost 3 bases, the J end lost 10 bases, and 10 bases lay between the germline ends. Germline V CDR1 and CDR2: SNHLY, FYNNEI. The chain's CDR3 is CASSDQKSSPLHF. CDR3 DNA sequence: TGTGCCAGCAGTGACCAGAAGTCGTCACCCCTCCACTTT.

The chain carries TRBV6-1 and TRBJ1-2; D is possibly TRBD1 (5 bases). CDR3 length equals 16 residues. Germline CDR1 reads MNHNS; CDR2 reads SASEGT. The V and J ends lost 2 bases and 0 bases respectively, with 13 bases between them. The CDR3 region has the DNA TGTGCCAGCAGTGAACGGGGCAGGGCGCCTAACTATGGCTACACCTTC. Protein: CASSERGRAPNYGYTF.

Concerning this clone: The sample has other DNA sequences that encode this CDR3 too. The rearrangement links TRBV7-9 to TRBJ2-1, with D possibly being TRBD1 (5 bases). Trimming cost V 1 base and J 3 bases, with 7 bases left between them. Germline lookup yields CDR1 SEHNR and CDR2 FQNEAQ (reference sequence). The CDR3 is 14 amino acids. CDR3 protein: CASSLGGSYNEQFF. The CDR3 nucleotides read TGTGCCAGCAGCTTAGGGGGCAGCTACAATGAGCAGTTCTTC.

Worth noting for this clone: Other DNA sequences in this specimen translate into the identical CDR3. The V call is TRBV7-9, the J call TRBJ2-2; 8 nucleotides align to TRBD1. Germline lookup yields CDR1 SEHNR and CDR2 FQNEAQ (reference sequence). This CDR3 has 13 residues. V trimming: 4 bases; J trimming: 6 bases; junction bases outside the gene matches: 1. DNA for the CDR3: TGTGCCAGCAGCTCACAGGGGGCCGGGGAGCTGTTTTTT. Protein: CASSSQGAGELFF.

The CDR3 DNA follows: TGCGCCAGCAGCCTTGTACAGGGGGGTGCCGGGGAGCTGTTTTTT. The encoded protein is CASSLVQGGAGELFF. The chain carries TRBV5-1 and TRBJ2-2; 8 bases match TRBD1. The germline gives CDR1 SGHRS, CDR2 YFSETQ. Trimming took 4 bases from V and 6 from J; bases not matched to a gene: 8. This CDR3 has 15 residues.

This clone was found once. The V and J genes are TRBV27 and TRBJ2-7; maybe TRBD2 (6 bases). Germline V gives CDR1 MNHEY, CDR2 SMNVEV (reference sequence). The CDR3 sequence is 15 residues long. V was clipped by 6 bases and J by 2 bases, with 17 bases between them. In DNA form, the CDR3 reads TGTGCCAGCAGCACCGGGACTCTTGGGGCCTACGAGCAGTACTTC. It specifies CASSTGTLGAYEQYF.

The chain joins TRBV4-1 to TRBJ2-4; 9 nucleotides line up with TRBD2. V shed 1 base and J 5 bases; nucleotides not matched to a gene: 6. The CDR3 runs to 16 residues. Per germline, CDR1 MGHRA and CDR2 YSYEKL. CDR3 coding DNA: TGCGCCAGCAGCCAAGCCGTAGTAGCGGGAGAAAACATTCAGTACTTC. Its translation: CASSQAVVAGENIQYF.

The chain employs TRBV10-3 and TRBJ2-5; the D gene is possibly TRBD2 (7 bases). In germline, CDR1 is ENHRY, CDR2 SYGVKD. The CDR3 runs 14 residues. The V end lost 10 bases, the J end lost 4 bases, and 19 bases lay between the germline ends. The CDR3 here is CATLRGGGGETQYF. In DNA form, the CDR3 reads TGTGCCACCCTGAGGGGGGGAGGAGGAGAGACCCAGTACTTC.

CDR3 DNA sequence: TGTGCCAGCAGCGTCGGGACTCCGCTTGGAAACACCATATATTTT. Its protein product is CASSVGTPLGNTIYF. The chain employs TRBV7-6 and TRBJ1-3, with D perhaps TRBD1 (5 bases). Germline CDR1 is SGHVS and CDR2 is FNYEAQ. The CDR3 is 15 residues long. V lost 5 bases, J lost 3 bases, and 14 bases lay in between.

The chain carries TRBV5-1 and TRBJ1-1; TRBD1 aligns across 9 bases. Germline CDR1 reads SGHRS; CDR2 reads YFSETQ. V lost 2 bases to trimming and J lost 7 bases; unmatched junction nucleotides: 3. This CDR3 contains 13 residues. The CDR3 DNA follows: TGCGCCAGCAGCTTTACAGGGGGCGGTGAAGCTTTCTTT. Translating gives CASSFTGGGEAFF.

The genes are TRBV19 and TRBJ1-1; 10 bases agree with TRBD1. This CDR3 has 18 amino acids. V was clipped by 0 bases and J by 6 bases; unmatched bases: 13. Germline loops: CDR1 LNHDA, CDR2 SQIVND (reference sequence). The chain's CDR3 is CASSIERRQGAPLAEAFF. The CDR3 nucleotides are TGTGCCAGTAGTATAGAGAGGCGACAGGGGGCTCCTTTGGCTGAAGCTTTCTTT.

Concerning this clone itself: The sample holds other DNA sequences that translate to the same CDR3. This chain connects TRBV25-1 to TRBJ2-3, with D unresolved. V was pared by 1 base and J by 0 bases, with 8 bases between. This CDR3 has 15 amino acids. Germline values: CDR1 MGHDK, CDR2 SYGVNS. The CDR3 coding sequence is TGTGCCAGCAGTGAATCGGGCCGAAGCACAGATACGCAGTATTTT. Residues: CASSESGRSTDTQYF. Using reference TRBV25-1 and TRBJ2-3 for the parts outside the CDR3, the full variable domain is EADIYQTPRYLVIGTGKKITLECSQTMGHDKMYWYQQDPGMELHLIHYSYGVNSTEKGDLSSESTVSRIRTEHFPLTLESARPSHTSQYLCASSESGRSTDTQYFGPGTRLTVL.

Comment on this clone: This sample also contains other DNA sequences that code for the same CDR3. V and J are TRBV5-1 and TRBJ2-5, with a possible D match to TRBD2 (5 bases). Trimming took off 1 base at V and 5 bases at J, with 9 bases between the two ends. Germline CDR1 SGHRS, CDR2 YFSETQ. The length of the CDR3 is 13 residues. The CDR3 coding sequence is TGCGCCAGCAGCTTGTTGGGCGGGGAGACCCAGTACTTC. Amino acids: CASSLLGGETQYF. Filled out from reference TRBV5-1 and TRBJ2-5, the complete variable domain reads KAGVTQTPRYLIKTRGQQVTLSCSPISGHRSVSWYQQTPGQGLQFLFEYFSETQRNKGNFPGRFSGRQFSNSRSEMNVSTLELGDSALYLCASSLLGGETQYFGPGTRLLVL.

This CDR3 is CASSLLTGGDGSPLHF. The CDR3 DNA sequence: TGTGCCAGCAGTCTCCTGACAGGGGGGGACGGTTCACCCCTCCACTTT. This chain links TRBV28 with TRBJ1-6, with 9 bases identical to TRBD1. Germline-derived CDR1 and CDR2 are MDHEN and SYDVKM. After removal of 5 bases from V and 9 bases from J, the junction contained 11 bases not matched to a gene. The CDR3 extends over 16 amino acids.

The V call is TRBV5-1, the J call TRBJ2-2; tentative D call: TRBD2 (6 bases). Germline V gene sequence: CDR1 SGHRS, CDR2 YFSETQ. CDR3 length: 16 amino acids. V was pared by 0 bases and J by 4 bases, with 13 bases between. This CDR3 is CASSLAAGIATGELFF. The CDR3 DNA sequence: TGCGCCAGCAGCTTGGCCGCGGGGATCGCCACCGGGGAGCTGTTTTTT.

The CDR3 coding sequence is TGTGCCAGCAGTGAAGCGACTAGCGGGGGCACAGATACGCAGTATTTT. Translating it yields CASSEATSGGTDTQYF. The gene calls are TRBV2 and TRBJ2-3, with 11 bases that match TRBD2. Germline values: CDR1 SNHLY, CDR2 FYNNEI. CDR3 length equals 16 residues. V shed 0 bases, J shed 1 base, and the junction held 0 bases outside the gene matches.

The chain links TRBV5-1 to TRBJ1-4; D not certain. Germline V gene sequence: CDR1 SGHRS, CDR2 YFSETQ. The ends were cut back, 0 bases at V and 6 bases at J, with 6 bases in the middle. The CDR3 is 13 amino acids. In DNA, the CDR3 is TGCGCCAGCAGCTTGGCCGCGGATGAAAAACTGTTTTTT. Protein sequence: CASSLAADEKLFF.

The rearrangement uses TRBV7-8 and TRBJ2-1; D may be TRBD2 (6 bases). The V end was cut by 5 bases, the J end by 8 bases, with 13 bases between. The CDR3 spans 13 residues. Per germline, CDR1 SGHVS and CDR2 FQNEAQ. The CDR3 is CASSVKTRDEQFF. The CDR3 nucleotides read TGTGCCAGCAGCGTAAAGACTAGGGATGAGCAGTTCTTC.

This chain joins TRBV4-1 and TRBJ2-7, with 7 bases aligning to TRBD1. Germline lookup yields CDR1 MGHRA and CDR2 YSYEKL. Trimming took 5 bases from V and 2 from J; bases not matched to a gene: 9. This CDR3 is 15 amino acids long. Here the CDR3 reads CASSSTRDRTYEQYF. CDR3 sequence (DNA): TGCGCCAGCAGCTCGACCCGGGACAGAACCTACGAGCAGTACTTC.

The V gene is TRBV28, the J gene TRBJ2-5, with a weak D call TRBD1 (6 bases). Trimming removed 6 bases at V and 4 bases at J, with 18 bases between. Germline CDR1 and CDR2: MDHEN and SYDVKM. This CDR3 is built from 15 residues. The CDR3 coding sequence is TGTGCCAGCAGCATGGACAGTGTATGGGGAGAGACCCAGTACTTC. Translation gives CASSMDSVWGETQYF.